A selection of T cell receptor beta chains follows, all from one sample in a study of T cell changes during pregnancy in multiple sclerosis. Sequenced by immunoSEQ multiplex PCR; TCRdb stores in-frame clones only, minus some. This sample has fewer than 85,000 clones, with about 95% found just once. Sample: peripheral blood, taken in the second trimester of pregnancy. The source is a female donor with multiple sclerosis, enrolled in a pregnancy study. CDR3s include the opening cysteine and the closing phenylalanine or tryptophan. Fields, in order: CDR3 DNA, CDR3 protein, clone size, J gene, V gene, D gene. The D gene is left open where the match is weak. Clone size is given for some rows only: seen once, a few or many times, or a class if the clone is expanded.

cdr3_nt: TGTGCCTGGGAGGGGGTGAACACTGAAGCTTTCTTT; cdr3_aa: CAWEGVNTEAFF; clone_size: .; j_call: TRBJ1-1; v_call: TRBV30; d_call: .
cdr3_nt: TGTGCCAGCAGCTTCAGCGCCTCTGGGGCCAACGTCCTGACTTTC; cdr3_aa: CASSFSASGANVLTF; clone_size: .; j_call: TRBJ2-6; v_call: TRBV11-2; d_call: .
cdr3_nt: TGTGCTAGTGGTTTCGCCCCCCGGGACAGGGGGCGGTACGAGCAGTACTTC; cdr3_aa: CASGFAPRDRGRYEQYF; clone_size: .; j_call: TRBJ2-7; v_call: TRBV12-5; d_call: TRBD1
cdr3_nt: TGTGCCAGCAGTAAGGACAGGTCACCCTACGAGCAGTACTTC; cdr3_aa: CASSKDRSPYEQYF; clone_size: once; j_call: TRBJ2-7; v_call: TRBV9; d_call: TRBD1
cdr3_nt: TGTGCCAGCAGTGCAGCAATAGGGACTAGCGGGACCAATGAGCAGTTCTTC; cdr3_aa: CASSAAIGTSGTNEQFF; clone_size: .; j_call: TRBJ2-1; v_call: TRBV2; d_call: TRBD2
cdr3_nt: TGTGCCAGCAGCCAAGGTGGCCTTTTTGCCTACGAGCAGTACTTC; cdr3_aa: CASSQGGLFAYEQYF; clone_size: .; j_call: TRBJ2-7; v_call: TRBV14; d_call: .
cdr3_nt: TGTGCCAGCAGCTTAGTTGGGACAGGGGGCGGTGAGACCCAGTACTTC; cdr3_aa: CASSLVGTGGGETQYF; clone_size: .; j_call: TRBJ2-5; v_call: TRBV7-2; d_call: TRBD1
cdr3_nt: TGTGCCAGCAGTCTGGACAGGGTTAATTCACAAGAGACCCAGTACTTC; cdr3_aa: CASSLDRVNSQETQYF; clone_size: .; j_call: TRBJ2-5; v_call: TRBV28; d_call: TRBD1
cdr3_nt: TGTGCCAGTGGACTTTTGGGGGCGGGTAGGGATGAGCAGTTCTTC; cdr3_aa: CASGLLGAGRDEQFF; clone_size: .; j_call: TRBJ2-1; v_call: TRBV19; d_call: .
cdr3_nt: TGTGCCAGCAGCGTAGCTCGGAGTGGGAGGAGGTACAATGAGCAGTTCTTC; cdr3_aa: CASSVARSGRRYNEQFF; clone_size: .; j_call: TRBJ2-1; v_call: TRBV9; d_call: .
cdr3_nt: TGTGCCAGCAGTGAATCAGGCAGCTTGAATGCTTTCTTT; cdr3_aa: CASSESGSLNAFF; clone_size: .; j_call: TRBJ1-1; v_call: TRBV25-1; d_call: .
cdr3_nt: TGTGCCAGCAGTGAAGGGGTGACAGGGGCTGGAAACACCATATATTTT; cdr3_aa: CASSEGVTGAGNTIYF; clone_size: .; j_call: TRBJ1-3; v_call: TRBV2; d_call: TRBD1
cdr3_nt: TGTGCCAGTAGTATAGCCTCACCCGGACTAGCGGGAGACCACGAGCAGTACTTC; cdr3_aa: CASSIASPGLAGDHEQYF; clone_size: .; j_call: TRBJ2-7; v_call: TRBV19; d_call: TRBD2
cdr3_nt: TGCGCCAGCAGTGGGACGGGATCCTTCTATGGCTACACCTTC; cdr3_aa: CASSGTGSFYGYTF; clone_size: .; j_call: TRBJ1-2; v_call: TRBV10-1; d_call: .
cdr3_nt: TGTGCCAGCAGTGAAAATAGTAACTATGGCTACACCTTC; cdr3_aa: CASSENSNYGYTF; clone_size: .; j_call: TRBJ1-2; v_call: TRBV2; d_call: .
cdr3_nt: TGTGCCAGCACCAACTCAGGGTTTATGAACACTGAAGCTTTCTTT; cdr3_aa: CASTNSGFMNTEAFF; clone_size: few; j_call: TRBJ1-1; v_call: TRBV19; d_call: .
cdr3_nt: TGTGCCGCTGCCCCCGAGGAGAATGGCCCTGGGGCCAACGTCCTGACTTTC; cdr3_aa: CAAAPEENGPGANVLTF; clone_size: .; j_call: TRBJ2-6; v_call: TRBV15; d_call: .
cdr3_nt: TGTGCCAGAAGCCCGGGGAGGGGAGCTAACTATGGCTACACCTTC; cdr3_aa: CARSPGRGANYGYTF; clone_size: .; j_call: TRBJ1-2; v_call: TRBV5-3; d_call: .
cdr3_nt: TGCGCCAGCAGCCTTTCCGGAACAGGGGTGGCTGAAGCTTTCTTT; cdr3_aa: CASSLSGTGVAEAFF; clone_size: .; j_call: TRBJ1-1; v_call: TRBV4-1; d_call: TRBD1
cdr3_nt: TGCGCCAGCAGTGCAGGTTTCGGGCCCCAGCATTTT; cdr3_aa: CASSAGFGPQHF; clone_size: .; j_call: TRBJ1-5; v_call: TRBV10-1; d_call: .
cdr3_nt: TGCGCCAGCACGTCAGGTAACTCCTACGAGCAGTACTTC; cdr3_aa: CASTSGNSYEQYF; clone_size: .; j_call: TRBJ2-7; v_call: TRBV10-1; d_call: .
cdr3_nt: TGTGCCAGCAGCACTCCAAGAAAAAGGGGATTCTTC; cdr3_aa: CASSTPRKRGFF; clone_size: .; j_call: TRBJ2-1; v_call: TRBV28; d_call: .
cdr3_nt: TGTGCCTGGAAGAGTGCGGGAAGGTTTGGCACTGAAGCTTTCTTT; cdr3_aa: CAWKSAGRFGTEAFF; clone_size: .; j_call: TRBJ1-1; v_call: TRBV30; d_call: .
cdr3_nt: TGTGCCAGCAGCGTTGGGAGGGCCGTTGAGACCCAGTACTTC; cdr3_aa: CASSVGRAVETQYF; clone_size: .; j_call: TRBJ2-5; v_call: TRBV9; d_call: TRBD2
cdr3_nt: TGCGCCAGCAGCGCTAGCGGGAGGGAAGCCCAGTACTTC; cdr3_aa: CASSASGREAQYF; clone_size: .; j_call: TRBJ2-5; v_call: TRBV10-2; d_call: TRBD2
cdr3_nt: TGCGCCAGCAGCCAGGCGGGGTTGGGAAACACCATATATTTT; cdr3_aa: CASSQAGLGNTIYF; clone_size: .; j_call: TRBJ1-3; v_call: TRBV4-1; d_call: .
cdr3_nt: TGTGCCATCAGGAGCGGGAATGGCAATGAGCAGTTCTTC; cdr3_aa: CAIRSGNGNEQFF; clone_size: .; j_call: TRBJ2-1; v_call: TRBV10-3; d_call: TRBD2
cdr3_nt: TGTGCCAGTGAACCGGGACAGGGAAGGACCGGGGAGCTGTTTTTT; cdr3_aa: CASEPGQGRTGELFF; clone_size: .; j_call: TRBJ2-2; v_call: TRBV19; d_call: TRBD1